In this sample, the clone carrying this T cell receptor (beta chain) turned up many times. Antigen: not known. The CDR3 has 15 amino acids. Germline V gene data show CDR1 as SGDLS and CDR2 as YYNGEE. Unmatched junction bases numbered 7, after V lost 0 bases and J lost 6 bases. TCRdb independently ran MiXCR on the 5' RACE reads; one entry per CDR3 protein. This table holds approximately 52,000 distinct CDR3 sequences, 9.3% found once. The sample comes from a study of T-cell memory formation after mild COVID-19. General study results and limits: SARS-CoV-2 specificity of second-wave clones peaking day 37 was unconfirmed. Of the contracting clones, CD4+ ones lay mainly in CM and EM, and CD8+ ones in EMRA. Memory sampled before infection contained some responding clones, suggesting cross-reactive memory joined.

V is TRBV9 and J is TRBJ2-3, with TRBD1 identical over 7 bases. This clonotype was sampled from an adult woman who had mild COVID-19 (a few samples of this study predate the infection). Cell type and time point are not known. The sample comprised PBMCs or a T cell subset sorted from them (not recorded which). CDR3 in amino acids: CASSVAQGGRDTQYF. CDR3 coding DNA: TGTGCCAGCAGCGTAGCTCAAGGGGGCAGGGATACGCAGTATTTT.